The entry below describes one T cell receptor beta chain. The sample originates from a study of blood T cell repertoires in COVID-19. CDR1 and CDR2 (germline): SGHVS, FQNEAQ. The germline V and J ends were trimmed by 6 bases and 6 bases, with 14 bases remaining between them. The CDR3 totals 13 residues. As handled by the study authors: Amplification with reference gene primers provided the estimates of nucleated cell counts. Clones were read by immunoSEQ multiplex PCR, and TCRdb kept only the in-frame ones, dropping some. V, J and clone size are those of that table, while D and trimming were read from the DNA. The top ten hold around 6.8% of the sample, which has fewer than 250,000 clones, approximately 80% seen once.

The chain combines TRBV7-8 with TRBJ1-1; D call uncertain. The source material was peripheral blood. This receptor was identified in a woman between 50 and 59 years old with acute or convalescent COVID-19. The CDR3 loop is CASSLRHAAEAFF. The CDR3 DNA sequence: TGTGCCAGCAGTTTGAGACACGCTGCTGAAGCTTTCTTT.